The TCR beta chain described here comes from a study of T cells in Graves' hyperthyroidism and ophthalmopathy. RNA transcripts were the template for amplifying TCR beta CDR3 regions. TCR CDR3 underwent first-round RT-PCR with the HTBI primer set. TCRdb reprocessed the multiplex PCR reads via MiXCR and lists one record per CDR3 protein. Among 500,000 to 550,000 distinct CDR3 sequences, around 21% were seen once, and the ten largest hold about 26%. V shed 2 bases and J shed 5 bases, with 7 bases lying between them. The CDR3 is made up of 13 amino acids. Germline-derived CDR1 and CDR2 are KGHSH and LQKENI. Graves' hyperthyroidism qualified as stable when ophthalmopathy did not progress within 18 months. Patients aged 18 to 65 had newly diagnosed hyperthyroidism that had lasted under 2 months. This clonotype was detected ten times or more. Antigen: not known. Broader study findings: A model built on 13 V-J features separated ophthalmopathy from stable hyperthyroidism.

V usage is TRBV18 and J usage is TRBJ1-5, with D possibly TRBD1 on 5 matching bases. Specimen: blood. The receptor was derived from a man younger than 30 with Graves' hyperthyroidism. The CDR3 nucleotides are TGTGCCAGCTCACCAGGGACGGATCAGCCCCAGCATTTT. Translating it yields CASSPGTDQPQHF.